The 24 T cell receptor beta chains in this list originate from one sample, sequenced in a study of cytomegalovirus exposure and HLA in healthy donors (dated by TCRdb to 2016 to 2017). Library prep was done by the immunoSEQ multiplex PCR assay. For the multiplex PCR, a mixture combining 60 forward primers for TCR Vbeta segments and 13 reverse primers for TCR Jbeta segments was used. TCRdb holds this immuneACCESS table with in-frame rearrangements only. Some clones are missing; in checked studies, unresolved V genes explain under half, and the rest has no known cause. The table for this sample lists 120,000 to 150,000 clones; around 82% of them were counted only once. The ten most abundant clones make up 3.2% of the sample. The sample consisted of PBMCs. The receptors were gathered from a man aged 18 to 29 in good health and CMV-seropositive.

J is TRBJ2-1 and V is TRBV5-1; D is unresolved. V was cut by 4 bases and J by 0 bases, with 8 bases left in between. CDR1 SGHRS and CDR2 YFSETQ come from the germline V gene. The CDR3 is made up of 14 amino acids. CDR3 coding DNA: TGCGCCAGCAGCAGTGGGCTCTCCTACAATGAGCAGTTCTTC. Translating gives CASSSGLSYNEQFF. Full variable domain (remainder filled in from reference TRBV5-1 and TRBJ2-1): KAGVTQTPRYLIKTRGQQVTLSCSPISGHRSVSWYQQTPGQGLQFLFEYFSETQRNKGNFPGRFSGRQFSNSRSEMNVSTLELGDSALYLCASSSGLSYNEQFFGPGTRLTVL.

Note on this clone: Only one base separates this from a far larger clonotype, so it likely reflects a read error. The chain uses TRBV5-4 and TRBJ2-2, with 10 nucleotides matching TRBD1. This CDR3 contains 15 residues. In germline, CDR1 is SGHNT, CDR2 YYREEE (reference sequence). Trimming removed 3 bases from V and 3 bases from J; junction bases left unmatched: 2. In DNA form, the CDR3 reads TGTGCCAGCAGCTCCGGGACAGGGGACACCGGGGAGCTGTTTTTT. It translates to CASSSGTGDTGELFF. Filled out from reference TRBV5-4 and TRBJ2-2, the complete variable domain reads ETGVTQSPTHLIKTRGQQVTLRCSSQSGHNTVSWYQQALGQGPQFIFQYYREEENGRGNFPPRFSGLQFPNYSSELNVNALELDDSALYLCASSSGTGDTGELFFGEGSRLTVL.

The chain links TRBV19 to TRBJ2-5; D not resolved. The germline V gene has CDR1 LNHDA and CDR2 SQIVND (reference sequence). The CDR3 is 20 amino acids. V lost 3 bases, J lost 0 bases, and 26 bases lay in between. CDR3 nucleotide sequence: TGTGCCAGTAGTATTAATTCATTAAGTGACTCAATACCGTACCAAGAGACCCAGTACTTC. This translates into CASSINSLSDSIPYQETQYF.

The V and J genes are TRBV6-1 and TRBJ1-1; 9 nucleotides align to TRBD1. This CDR3 region has 14 residues. V shed 7 bases, J shed 6 bases, and the junction held 9 bases outside the gene matches. CDR1 is MNHNS, CDR2 SASEGT, per germline. The CDR3: CASTTDRGRAEAFF. The CDR3 coding sequence is TGTGCCAGCACCACGGACAGGGGAAGGGCTGAAGCTTTCTTT.

This sequence joins TRBV15 and TRBJ1-2; 7 bases map to TRBD1. Germline CDR1 LNHNV, CDR2 YYDKDF (reference sequence). V shed 0 bases and J 4 bases; nucleotides not matched to a gene: 5. CDR3 length: 15 residues. DNA of the CDR3: TGTGCCACCAGCAGAGATCAGGAGGGGGCCTATGGCTACACCTTC. Amino acid sequence: CATSRDQEGAYGYTF.

J is TRBJ2-2 and V is TRBV5-1, with D possibly TRBD2 on 5 matching bases. CDR1 is SGHRS and CDR2 is YFSETQ in the germline V gene. The CDR3 is 17 residues long. V was shortened by 7 bases and J by 0 bases, with 19 bases between the two germline ends. The CDR3 nucleotides are TGCGCCAGCGCCCAAACGGCCAGCGGACCGAACACCGGGGAGCTGTTTTTT. Protein sequence: CASAQTASGPNTGELFF. Complete variable domain (other parts from reference TRBV5-1 and TRBJ2-2): KAGVTQTPRYLIKTRGQQVTLSCSPISGHRSVSWYQQTPGQGLQFLFEYFSETQRNKGNFPGRFSGRQFSNSRSEMNVSTLELGDSALYLCASAQTASGPNTGELFFGEGSRLTVL.

The chain recombines TRBV2 with TRBJ2-2; 9 bases match TRBD1. Germline V CDR1 and CDR2: SNHLY, FYNNEI. Germline trimming cut 10 bases from V and 7 bases from J; bases unmatched to any gene: 13. This CDR3 is built from 15 residues. CDR3 protein: CATPQGTGNGGELFF. CDR3 bases: TGTGCCACTCCTCAAGGGACAGGGAACGGCGGGGAGCTGTTTTTT.

This chain connects TRBV15 to TRBJ2-2; the match to TRBD2 covers 12 bases. Germline V lookup: CDR1 LNHNV, CDR2 YYDKDF (reference sequence). Germline trimming cut 2 bases from V and 6 bases from J; bases unmatched to any gene: 1. The CDR3 runs 15 residues. The DNA of the CDR3 is TGTGCCACCAGCAGACTAGCGGGGGGGCCCGGGGAGCTGTTTTTT. This translates into CATSRLAGGPGELFF.

This clone appeared a few times. CDR3 residues: CASSPAGAANEQFF. CDR3 sequence (DNA): TGTGCCAGTAGTCCCGCAGGGGCAGCCAATGAGCAGTTCTTC. The J gene is TRBJ2-1, the V gene TRBV19; perhaps TRBD1 as D (6 bases). The germline CDR1 and CDR2 sequences are LNHDA and SQIVND (reference sequence). Trimming took off 5 bases at V and 6 bases at J, with 14 bases between the two ends. This CDR3 is built from 14 residues.

The chain employs TRBV28 and TRBJ2-1; no firm D call. This CDR3 region has 12 residues. Germline CDR1 is MDHEN and CDR2 is SYDVKM. The germline V and J ends were trimmed by 2 bases and 4 bases, with 3 bases remaining between them. The CDR3, as DNA: TGTGCCAGCAGTTTACAGTACAATGAGCAGTTCTTC. Encoded protein: CASSLQYNEQFF. Complete variable domain (other parts from reference TRBV28 and TRBJ2-1): DVKVTQSSRYLVKRTGEKVFLECVQDMDHENMFWYRQDPGLGLRLIYFSYDVKMKEKGDIPEGYSVSREKKERFSLILESASTNQTSMYLCASSLQYNEQFFGPGTRLTVL.

The V gene is TRBV9, the J gene TRBJ1-1, with a weak D call TRBD1 (6 bases). Germline CDR1 SGDLS, CDR2 YYNGEE. V was trimmed by 2 bases and J by 0 bases, leaving 8 bases between them. The length of the CDR3 is 14 residues. The CDR3, as DNA: TGTGCCAGCAGCGTGGGACATATGAACACTGAAGCTTTCTTT. Its translation: CASSVGHMNTEAFF. Full variable domain (remainder filled in from reference TRBV9 and TRBJ1-1): DSGVTQTPKHLITATGQRVTLRCSPRSGDLSVYWYQQSLDQGLQFLIQYYNGEERAKGNILERFSAQQFPDLHSELNLSSLELGDSALYFCASSVGHMNTEAFFGQGTRLTVV.

V is TRBV28 and J is TRBJ1-3; tentative D call: TRBD1 (6 bases). CDR3 length equals 18 residues. V was clipped by 5 bases and J by 1 base, with 21 bases between them. In germline, CDR1 is MDHEN, CDR2 SYDVKM. In DNA, the CDR3 is TGTGCCAGCAGTCCACAGGGACGAGTAGGGACGTCTGGAAACACCATATATTTT. As protein: CASSPQGRVGTSGNTIYF.

V is TRBV4-2 and J is TRBJ1-4, with D unclear. CDR1 LGHNA and CDR2 YNFKEQ come from the germline V gene. V was cut by 11 bases and J by 0 bases, with 7 bases left in between. The CDR3 covers 12 residues. The CDR3 loop reads CASSPTNEKLFF. DNA of the CDR3: TGTGCCTCATCCCCAACTAATGAAAAACTGTTTTTT.

The chain joins TRBV6-5 to TRBJ1-1, with a possible D match to TRBD1 (6 bases). The CDR3 covers 14 residues. V was cut by 5 bases and J by 1 base, with 11 bases left in between. Per germline, CDR1 MNHEY and CDR2 SVGAGI. Here the CDR3 reads CASSLQGPNTEAFF. The CDR3 nucleotides read TGTGCCAGCAGTCTACAGGGACCGAACACTGAAGCTTTCTTT.

The chain uses TRBV7-3 and TRBJ1-1, with 10 positions matching TRBD1. Germline V gene lookup returns CDR1 SGHTA and CDR2 FQGTGA. Germline trimming cut 4 bases from V and 0 bases from J; bases unmatched to any gene: 11. The CDR3 consists of 18 residues. In nucleotides, the CDR3 is TGTGCCAGCAGCTCCCCACCCCGGACAGGGGGTATGAACACTGAAGCTTTCTTT. Protein: CASSSPPRTGGMNTEAFF.

V usage is TRBV5-6 and J usage is TRBJ2-1; possible D gene TRBD2, 6 bases. Per the germline V gene, CDR1 is SGHDT and CDR2 is YYEEEE. Trimming took off 1 base at V and 6 bases at J, with 14 bases between the two ends. This CDR3 is 15 amino acids long. CDR3 protein: CASSLLGRGSNEQFF. The CDR3 DNA reads as TGTGCCAGCAGCTTGCTTGGCCGGGGGAGCAATGAGCAGTTCTTC.

This sequence joins TRBV28 and TRBJ1-1; 7 bases match TRBD1. This CDR3 is built from 13 residues. CDR1 and CDR2 (germline): MDHEN, SYDVKM. Unmatched junction bases numbered 4, after V lost 6 bases and J lost 3 bases. CDR3 region: CASSSQGYTEAFF. The DNA for the CDR3 is TGTGCCAGCAGCTCACAGGGGTACACTGAAGCTTTCTTT.

The CDR3 DNA reads as TGTGCCAGCAGTGAAGTTGGGGGGGTGAATGAGCAGTTCTTC. As protein: CASSEVGGVNEQFF. The genes are TRBV25-1 and TRBJ2-1, with 7 bases matching TRBD2. This CDR3 has 14 amino acids. CDR1 MGHDK and CDR2 SYGVNS come from the germline V gene. J gave up 7 bases and V 2 bases, and 5 bases lay outside the gene matches.

The genes are TRBV5-1 and TRBJ2-2, with 10 bases identical to TRBD2. Germline CDR1 SGHRS, CDR2 YFSETQ. The CDR3 has 17 amino acids. Losses at the gene ends were 4 bases for V and 6 bases for J; bases not matched to a gene: 12. CDR3 loop: CASSPRTSGALAGELFF. The CDR3 DNA reads as TGCGCCAGCAGCCCCAGGACTAGCGGAGCCCTGGCCGGGGAGCTGTTTTTT.

This chain uses TRBV7-3 with TRBJ2-2; possible D gene TRBD1, 5 bases. The CDR3 length is 14 residues. Germline lookup yields CDR1 SGHTA and CDR2 FQGTGA. Trimming shortened V by 2 bases and J by 7 bases, and 11 bases separated the two germline ends. The CDR3 coding sequence is TGTGCCAGCAGCTTATTAGGGGTTGGCGGGGAGCTGTTTTTT. It codes for CASSLLGVGGELFF.

With respect to this clone: The same CDR3 can be traced to other DNA sequences in this sample. The J gene is TRBJ2-3, the V gene TRBV18; TRBD2 matches at 7 bases. Germline CDR1 is KGHSH and CDR2 is LQKENI. The J segment lost 7 bases and the V segment lost 5 bases, leaving 15 bases of the junction unmatched. The CDR3 extends over 16 amino acids. This chain's CDR3 is CASSRDPGTTGYTQYF. DNA for the CDR3: TGTGCCAGCTCAAGGGACCCTGGGACTACCGGTTATACGCAGTATTTT.

This clone was counted only a few times. J is TRBJ1-2 and V is TRBV18; possibly TRBD1 for D (6 bases). This CDR3 contains 15 residues. Deletions cut 3 bases from V and 3 bases from J, with 14 bases between. Per the germline V gene, CDR1 is KGHSH and CDR2 is LQKENI. The CDR3 region has the DNA TGTGCCAGCTCACCCGCGCGGGGGGCTGACTATGGCTACACCTTC. It specifies CASSPARGADYGYTF.

This chain joins TRBV27 and TRBJ2-7; possibly TRBD1 for D (6 bases). Germline V lookup: CDR1 MNHEY, CDR2 SMNVEV (reference sequence). V was trimmed by 2 bases and J by 3 bases, leaving 14 bases between them. The CDR3 totals 15 residues. CDR3 sequence reads: CASSLRAGVNYEQYF. The CDR3, as DNA: TGTGCCAGCAGTTTAAGGGCAGGGGTGAACTACGAGCAGTACTTC.

This clone appeared a few times. The chain couples TRBV7-9 to TRBJ1-2; no definite D call. This CDR3 is 13 amino acids long. V was clipped by 5 bases and J by 7 bases, with 14 bases between them. Germline CDR1 and CDR2: SEHNR and FQNEAQ (reference sequence). The CDR3 protein is CASSQLSGAGYTF. The CDR3 DNA follows: TGTGCCAGCAGCCAACTAAGTGGTGCTGGCTACACCTTC.